This T cell receptor (beta chain) was observed in a study of blood T cells in healthy people across ages. Of note for this clonotype: Its specificity is not known.

With a J-beta primer mix and a sample-barcoded 5' primer, a second PCR ran about 7 to 12 cycles. TCRdb reprocessed the 5' RACE reads via MiXCR and lists one record per CDR3 protein. Of roughly 2 million distinct CDR3 sequences listed, approximately 50% are singletons. Study findings and constraints: Age advanced and TCR beta diversity per million T cells fell, roughly linearly.

CDR3 size: 15 residues. The germline V and J ends were trimmed by 5 bases and 0 bases, with 11 bases remaining between them. The germline gives CDR1 SGHRS, CDR2 YFSETQ. This clonotype was sampled from a woman in her 40s in good health. This chain links TRBV5-1 with TRBJ1-4; D remains unclear. The sequencing input was blood. The CDR3 protein is CASSLGFPTNEKLFF. The CDR3 DNA reads as TGCGCCAGCAGTCTGGGATTTCCAACTAATGAAAAACTGTTTTTT.